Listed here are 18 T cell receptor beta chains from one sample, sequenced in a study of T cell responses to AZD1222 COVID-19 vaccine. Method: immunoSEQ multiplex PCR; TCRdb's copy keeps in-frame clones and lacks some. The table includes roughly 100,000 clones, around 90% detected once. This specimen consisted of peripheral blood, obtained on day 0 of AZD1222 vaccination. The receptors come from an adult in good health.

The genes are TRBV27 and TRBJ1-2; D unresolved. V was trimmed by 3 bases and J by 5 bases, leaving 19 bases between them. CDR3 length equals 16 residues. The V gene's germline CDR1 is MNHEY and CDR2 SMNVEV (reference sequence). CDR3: CASSFLSPPQGYGYTF. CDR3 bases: TGTGCCAGCAGTTTTCTTTCCCCTCCTCAAGGTTATGGCTACACCTTC.

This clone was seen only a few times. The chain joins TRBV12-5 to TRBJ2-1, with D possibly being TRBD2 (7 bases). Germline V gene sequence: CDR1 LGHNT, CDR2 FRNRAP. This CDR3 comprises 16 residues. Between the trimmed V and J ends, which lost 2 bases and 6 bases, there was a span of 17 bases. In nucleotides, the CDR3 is TGTGCTAGTGGTTTGTCCCCAGGTGGGGGGGCCAATGAGCAGTTCTTC. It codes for CASGLSPGGGANEQFF.

The CDR3 nucleotides are TGTGCCAGCAGTCGGGGGGCGTCCTACGAGCAGTACTTC. This codes for CASSRGASYEQYF. This chain uses TRBV12-3 or TRBV12-4 with TRBJ2-7; perhaps TRBD2 as D (7 bases). This CDR3 is built from 13 residues. Between the trimmed V and J ends, which lost 5 bases and 1 base, there was a span of 9 bases.

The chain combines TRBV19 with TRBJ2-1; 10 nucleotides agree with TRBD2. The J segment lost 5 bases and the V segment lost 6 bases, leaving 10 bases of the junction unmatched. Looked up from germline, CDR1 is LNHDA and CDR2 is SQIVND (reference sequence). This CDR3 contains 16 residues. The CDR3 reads CASSPTSGARHNEQFF. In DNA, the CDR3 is TGTGCCAGTAGCCCCACTAGCGGGGCACGCCACAATGAGCAGTTCTTC.

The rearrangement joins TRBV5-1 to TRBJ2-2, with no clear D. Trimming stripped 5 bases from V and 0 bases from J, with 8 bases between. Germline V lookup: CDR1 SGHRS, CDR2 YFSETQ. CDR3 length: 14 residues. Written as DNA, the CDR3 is TGCGCCAGCAGTAGGATTCCGAACACCGGGGAGCTGTTTTTT. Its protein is CASSRIPNTGELFF.

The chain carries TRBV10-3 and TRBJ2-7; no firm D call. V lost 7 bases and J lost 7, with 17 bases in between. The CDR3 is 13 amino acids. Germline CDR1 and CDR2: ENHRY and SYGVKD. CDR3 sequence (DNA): TGTGCCATCACCGAGGAACCGCAAGGAGAGCAGTACTTC. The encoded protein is CAITEEPQGEQYF.

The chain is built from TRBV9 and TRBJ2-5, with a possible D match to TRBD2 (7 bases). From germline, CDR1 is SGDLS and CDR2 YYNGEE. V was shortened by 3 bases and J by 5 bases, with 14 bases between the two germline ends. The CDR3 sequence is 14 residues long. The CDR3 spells CASSAGGGEETQYF. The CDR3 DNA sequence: TGTGCCAGCAGCGCCGGCGGGGGCGAGGAGACCCAGTACTTC. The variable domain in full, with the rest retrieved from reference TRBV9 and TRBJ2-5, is DSGVTQTPKHLITATGQRVTLRCSPRSGDLSVYWYQQSLDQGLQFLIQYYNGEERAKGNILERFSAQQFPDLHSELNLSSLELGDSALYFCASSAGGGEETQYFGPGTRLLVL.

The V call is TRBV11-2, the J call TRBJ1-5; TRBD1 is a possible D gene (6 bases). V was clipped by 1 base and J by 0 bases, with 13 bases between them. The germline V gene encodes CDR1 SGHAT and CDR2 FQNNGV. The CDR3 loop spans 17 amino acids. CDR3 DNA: TGTGCCAGCAGCTTAGTCCAGGACAGTTATAGCAATCAGCCCCAGCATTTT. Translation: CASSLVQDSYSNQPQHF. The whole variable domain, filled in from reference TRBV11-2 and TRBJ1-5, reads EAGVAQSPRYKIIEKRQSVAFWCNPISGHATLYWYQQILGQGPKLLIQFQNNGVVDDSQLPKDRFSAERLKGVDSTLKIQPAKLEDSAVYLCASSLVQDSYSNQPQHFGDGTRLSIL.

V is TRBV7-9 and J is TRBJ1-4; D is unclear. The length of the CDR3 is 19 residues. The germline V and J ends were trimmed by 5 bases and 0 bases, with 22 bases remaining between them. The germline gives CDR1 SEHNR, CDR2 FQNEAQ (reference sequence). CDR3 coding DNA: TGTGCCAGCAGCCCCGGCCGAACCTTTTCAGCCACAACTAATGAAAAACTGTTTTTT. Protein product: CASSPGRTFSATTNEKLFF.

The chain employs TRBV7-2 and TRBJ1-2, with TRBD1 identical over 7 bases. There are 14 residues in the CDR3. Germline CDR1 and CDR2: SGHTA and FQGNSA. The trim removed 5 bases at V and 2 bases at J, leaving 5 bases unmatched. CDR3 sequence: CASSKTGRNYGYTF. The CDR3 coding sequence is TGTGCCAGCAGCAAGACAGGGCGGAACTATGGCTACACCTTC.

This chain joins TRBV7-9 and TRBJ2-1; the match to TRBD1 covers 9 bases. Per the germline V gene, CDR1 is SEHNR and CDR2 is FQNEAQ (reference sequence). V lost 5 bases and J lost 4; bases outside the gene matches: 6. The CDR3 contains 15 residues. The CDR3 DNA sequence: TGTGCCAGCAGCCCCCGGGACAGGGCATACAATGAGCAGTTCTTC. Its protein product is CASSPRDRAYNEQFF.

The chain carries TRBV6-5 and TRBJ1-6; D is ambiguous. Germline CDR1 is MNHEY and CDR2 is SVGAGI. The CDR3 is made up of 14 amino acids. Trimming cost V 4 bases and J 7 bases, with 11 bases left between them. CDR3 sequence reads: CASSSSSRNSPLHF. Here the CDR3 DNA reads TGTGCCAGCAGTTCATCCTCACGAAATTCACCCCTCCACTTT.

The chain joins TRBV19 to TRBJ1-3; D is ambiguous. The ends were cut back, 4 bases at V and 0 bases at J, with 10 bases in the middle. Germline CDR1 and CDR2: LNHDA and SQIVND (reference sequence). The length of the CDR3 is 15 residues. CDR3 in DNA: TGTGCCAGTAGTAAAACGCAGAGCTCTGGAAACACCATATATTTT. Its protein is CASSKTQSSGNTIYF.

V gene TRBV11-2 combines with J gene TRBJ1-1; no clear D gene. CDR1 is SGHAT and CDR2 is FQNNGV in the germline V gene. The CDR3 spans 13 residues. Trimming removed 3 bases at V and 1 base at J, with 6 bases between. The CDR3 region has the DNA TGTGCCAGCAGCTTTGGGGAGAACACTGAAGCTTTCTTT. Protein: CASSFGENTEAFF.

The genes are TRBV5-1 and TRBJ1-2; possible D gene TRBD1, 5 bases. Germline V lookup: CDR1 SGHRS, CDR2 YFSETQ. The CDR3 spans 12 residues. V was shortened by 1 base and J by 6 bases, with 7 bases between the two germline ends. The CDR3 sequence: CASSLSGDGYTF. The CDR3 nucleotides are TGCGCCAGCAGCTTGTCGGGGGATGGCTACACCTTC.

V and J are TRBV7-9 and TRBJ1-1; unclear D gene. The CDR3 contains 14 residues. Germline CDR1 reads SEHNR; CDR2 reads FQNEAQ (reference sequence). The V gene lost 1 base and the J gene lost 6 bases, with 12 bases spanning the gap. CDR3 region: CASSLEGYHAEAFF. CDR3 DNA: TGTGCCAGCAGCTTAGAAGGGTATCATGCTGAAGCTTTCTTT.

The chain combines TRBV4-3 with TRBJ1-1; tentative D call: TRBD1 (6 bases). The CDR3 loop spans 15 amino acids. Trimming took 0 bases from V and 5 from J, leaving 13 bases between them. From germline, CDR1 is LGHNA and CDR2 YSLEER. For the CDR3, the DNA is TGCGCCAGCAGCCAAGATCTGGGGGCGGCTACTGAAGCTTTCTTT. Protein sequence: CASSQDLGAATEAFF.

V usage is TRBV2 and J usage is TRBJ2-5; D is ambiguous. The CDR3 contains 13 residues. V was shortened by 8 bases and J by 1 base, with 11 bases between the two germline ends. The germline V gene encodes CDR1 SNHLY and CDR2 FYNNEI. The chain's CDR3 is CASSDHSQETQYF. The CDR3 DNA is TGTGCCAGCTCCGACCACTCCCAAGAGACCCAGTACTTC.